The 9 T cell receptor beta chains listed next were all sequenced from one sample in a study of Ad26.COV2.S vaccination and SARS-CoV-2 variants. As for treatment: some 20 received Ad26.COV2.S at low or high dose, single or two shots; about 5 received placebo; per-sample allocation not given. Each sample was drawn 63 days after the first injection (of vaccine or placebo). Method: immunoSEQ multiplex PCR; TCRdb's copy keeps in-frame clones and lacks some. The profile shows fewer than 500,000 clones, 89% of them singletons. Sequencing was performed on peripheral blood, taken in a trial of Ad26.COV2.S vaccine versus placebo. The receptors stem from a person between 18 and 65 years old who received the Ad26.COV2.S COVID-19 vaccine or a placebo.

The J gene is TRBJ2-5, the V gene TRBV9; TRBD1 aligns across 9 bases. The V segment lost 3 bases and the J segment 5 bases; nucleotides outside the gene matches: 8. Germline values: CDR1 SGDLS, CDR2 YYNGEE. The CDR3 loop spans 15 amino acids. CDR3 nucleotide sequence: TGTGCCAGCAGCGAGAGGGGACAGGGAATGGAGACCCAGTACTTC. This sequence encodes CASSERGQGMETQYF.

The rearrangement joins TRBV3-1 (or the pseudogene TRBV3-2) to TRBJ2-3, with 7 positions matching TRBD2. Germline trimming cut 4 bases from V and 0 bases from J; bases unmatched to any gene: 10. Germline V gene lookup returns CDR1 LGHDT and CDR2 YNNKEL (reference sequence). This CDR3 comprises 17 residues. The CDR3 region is CASSPRSGTKSTDTQYF. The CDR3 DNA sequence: TGTGCCAGCAGCCCGCGCAGCGGGACGAAAAGCACAGATACGCAGTATTTT.

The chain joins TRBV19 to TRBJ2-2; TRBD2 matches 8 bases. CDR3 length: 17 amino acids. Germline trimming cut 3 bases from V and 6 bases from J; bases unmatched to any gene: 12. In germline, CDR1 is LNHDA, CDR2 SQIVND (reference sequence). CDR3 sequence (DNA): TGTGCCAGTAGTATGCCAACCGGGACTAGGGTAGCCGGGGAGCTGTTTTTT. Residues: CASSMPTGTRVAGELFF.

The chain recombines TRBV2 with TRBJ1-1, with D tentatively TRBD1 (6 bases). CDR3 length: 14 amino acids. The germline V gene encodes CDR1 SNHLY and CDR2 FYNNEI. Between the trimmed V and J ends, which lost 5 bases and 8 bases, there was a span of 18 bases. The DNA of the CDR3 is TGTGCCAGCAGTCCCCAGGGGCCGGGTTTAGAAGCTTTCTTT. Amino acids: CASSPQGPGLEAFF.

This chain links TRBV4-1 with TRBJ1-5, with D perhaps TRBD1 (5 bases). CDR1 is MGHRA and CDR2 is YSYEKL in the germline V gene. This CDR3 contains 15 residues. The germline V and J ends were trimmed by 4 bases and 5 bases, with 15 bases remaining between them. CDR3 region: CASSRQHSGDQPQHF. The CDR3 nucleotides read TGCGCCAGCAGCCGACAGCACAGTGGTGATCAGCCCCAGCATTTT.

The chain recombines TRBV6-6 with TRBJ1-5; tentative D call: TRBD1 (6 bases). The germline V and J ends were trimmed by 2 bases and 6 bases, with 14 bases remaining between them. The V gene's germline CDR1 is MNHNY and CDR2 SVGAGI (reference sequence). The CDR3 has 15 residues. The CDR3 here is CASSYRGGEGQPQHF. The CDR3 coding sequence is TGTGCCAGCAGTTACCGGGGGGGCGAAGGTCAGCCCCAGCATTTT.

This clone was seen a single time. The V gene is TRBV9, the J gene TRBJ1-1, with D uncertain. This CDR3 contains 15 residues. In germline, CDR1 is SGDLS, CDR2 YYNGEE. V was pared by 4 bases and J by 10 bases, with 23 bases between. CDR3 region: CASSPRVAVPAPAFF. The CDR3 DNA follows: TGTGCCAGCAGCCCCCGAGTGGCCGTTCCGGCCCCAGCTTTCTTT.

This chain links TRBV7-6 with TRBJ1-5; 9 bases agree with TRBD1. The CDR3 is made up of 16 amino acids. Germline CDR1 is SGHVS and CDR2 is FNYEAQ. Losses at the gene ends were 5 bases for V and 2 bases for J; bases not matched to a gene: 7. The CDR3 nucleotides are TGTGCCAGCAGCCCGGGGACAGGGAGGGGCAATCAGCCCCAGCATTTT. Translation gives CASSPGTGRGNQPQHF.

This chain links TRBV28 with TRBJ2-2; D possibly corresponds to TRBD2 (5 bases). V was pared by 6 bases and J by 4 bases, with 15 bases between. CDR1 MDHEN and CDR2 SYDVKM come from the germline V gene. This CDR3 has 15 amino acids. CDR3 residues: CASSRKVRATGELFF. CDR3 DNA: TGTGCCAGCAGCCGAAAGGTGCGGGCCACCGGGGAGCTGTTTTTT. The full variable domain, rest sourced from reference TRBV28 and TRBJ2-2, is DVKVTQSSRYLVKRTGEKVFLECVQDMDHENMFWYRQDPGLGLRLIYFSYDVKMKEKGDIPEGYSVSREKKERFSLILESASTNQTSMYLCASSRKVRATGELFFGEGSRLTVL.